Following are 8 T cell receptor beta chains from one sample sequenced in a study of patients and donors after allogeneic stem cell transplantation. TCRdb analysed the RT-PCR reads with MiXCR anew, one entry per CDR3 protein. The table lists about 57,000 distinct CDR3 sequences, 13% of them singletons, with approximately 32% in the top ten. Sequenced: blood, either unsorted or a sorted T cell fraction (not recorded which). These receptor sequences come from a human donor who was either an allogeneic HSCT recipient or a stem cell or donor lymphocyte infusion donor (not recorded which). It is not recorded whose cells these are; they may come from a transplant donor.

The chain joins TRBV7-2 to TRBJ2-2; D might be TRBD2 (6 bases). Germline V gene data show CDR1 as SGHTA and CDR2 as FQGNSA. The CDR3 is 15 residues long. The V end lost 5 bases, the J end lost 1 base, and 11 bases lay between the germline ends. For the CDR3, the DNA is TGTGCCAGCAGCCGGATAGCGGTGAACACCGGGGAGCTGTTTTTT. It is translated as CASSRIAVNTGELFF.

The chain links TRBV5-6 to TRBJ2-1; D is ambiguous. Trimming pared 3 bases from V and 5 bases from J, leaving 6 bases between. Germline V gene sequence: CDR1 SGHDT, CDR2 YYEEEE. The CDR3 spans 12 residues. In DNA, the CDR3 is TGTGCCAGCAGCTCAGTGAACAATGAGCAGTTCTTC. It translates to CASSSVNNEQFF.

This clonotype turned up a few times. The chain joins TRBV29-1 to TRBJ2-3; 7 bases are shared with TRBD2. Germline V gene sequence: CDR1 SQVTM, CDR2 ANQGSEA. The V gene end was trimmed by 5 bases and the J gene end by 4 bases; junction bases not matched to a gene: 9. The CDR3 is made up of 14 amino acids. CDR3: CSVMAGAVPDTQYF. In DNA, the CDR3 is TGCAGCGTTATGGCGGGAGCGGTCCCAGATACGCAGTATTTT.

With regard to this clonotype: The junction departs from the called germline gene at one end, perhaps through a read error. The chain uses TRBV7-7 and TRBJ2-1; D is tentatively TRBD1 or TRBD2 (5 bases each). Germline V CDR1 and CDR2: SSHAT, FNYEAQ (reference sequence). This CDR3 is 14 amino acids long. The CDR3 coding sequence is TGTGCTAGCAGCCTGGGACCACCTCACAATGAGCAGTTCTTC. It yields the protein CASSLGPPHNEQFF.

This clonotype was seen a few times. The CDR3 spells CASSGGTGAYEQYF. The CDR3 region has the DNA TGCGCCAGCAGCGGAGGGACAGGGGCCTACGAGCAGTACTTC. V and J are TRBV5-1 and TRBJ2-7; 10 bases align to TRBD1. The CDR3 has 14 amino acids. Losses at the gene ends were 4 bases for V and 2 bases for J; bases not matched to a gene: 3. The germline gives CDR1 SGHRS, CDR2 YFSETQ. Filled out from reference TRBV5-1 and TRBJ2-7, the complete variable domain reads KAGVTQTPRYLIKTRGQQVTLSCSPISGHRSVSWYQQTPGQGLQFLFEYFSETQRNKGNFPGRFSGRQFSNSRSEMNVSTLELGDSALYLCASSGGTGAYEQYFGPGTRLTVT.

The gene calls are TRBV29-1 and TRBJ2-1, with D possibly matching TRBD1 (5 bases). Trimming cost V 7 bases and J 8 bases, with 18 bases left between them. The CDR3 consists of 13 residues. Per germline, CDR1 SQVTM and CDR2 ANQGSEA. CDR3 DNA: TGCAGCGCCACCACCGACAGCAACTATGAGCAGTTCTTC. Translating gives CSATTDSNYEQFF.

This clonotype has more than one count but fewer than ten. This chain joins TRBV13 and TRBJ2-2; 7 bases are shared with TRBD1. The junction had 7 bases not matched to a gene; V was cut back by 5 bases and J by 7 bases. This CDR3 has 14 amino acids. The germline gives CDR1 PRHDT, CDR2 FYEKMQ (reference sequence). In DNA, the CDR3 is TGTGCCAGCAGCCTCGACAGGGTGGTCGGGGAGCTGTTTTTT. Residues: CASSLDRVVGELFF.

This clonotype was observed many times. The rearrangement uses TRBV7-9 and TRBJ2-7, with D unclear. V shed 6 bases and J shed 2 bases, with 5 bases lying between them. The length of the CDR3 is 11 residues. Looked up from germline, CDR1 is SEHNR and CDR2 is FQNEAQ (reference sequence). CDR3: CASRGTYEQYF. CDR3 DNA sequence: TGTGCCAGCAGGGGGACCTACGAGCAGTACTTC.